The source of this T cell receptor beta chain is a study of blood T cells in healthy people across ages. Study-wide results and limits: Using unsorted PBMCs precluded a conclusive naive versus antigen-experienced comparison. More naive CD4+ cells and higher diversity marked long-lived donors relative to aged donors.

The use of a sample-barcoded 5' primer and a J-beta primer mix characterized a second PCR of roughly 7 to 11 cycles. A template-switch adaptor that had 12 random nucleotides put a tag on each cDNA molecule. Researchers report that each sample yielded at least 3 million CDR3-containing paired-end reads. TCRdb itself ran the 5' RACE reads through MiXCR, one entry per CDR3 protein. The sample lists around 1,600,000 distinct CDR3 sequences, approximately 39% seen once, with approximately 4% in the top ten. A remark on this clonotype: Its matching antigen is unknown.

CDR3 size: 17 residues. Trimming removed 3 bases from V and 5 bases from J; junction bases left unmatched: 7. Germline assignment: CDR1 LGHDT and CDR2 YNNKEL (reference sequence). The chain employs TRBV3-1 and TRBJ2-3; 14 positions agree with TRBD2. Sequenced material: blood. The origin of this receptor is a woman aged 18-29 years in good health. CDR3 DNA sequence: TGTGCCAGCAGCCATGGGACTAGCGGGAGTGTTAGAGATACGCAGTATTTT. Its protein product is CASSHGTSGSVRDTQYF.